This T cell receptor beta chain is drawn from a study of T cells in Graves' hyperthyroidism and ophthalmopathy. Study results and caveats: Most thyroid clonotypes that were expanded above 0.001 also turned up in blood.

For this clonotype: The antigen is not known.

V shed 4 bases and J 3 bases; nucleotides not matched to a gene: 7. This CDR3 spans 14 amino acids. Germline V gene sequence: CDR1 DFQATT, CDR2 SNEGSKA (reference sequence). Exclusion of patients followed from uncontrolled infection, other autoimmune disease, pregnancy or lactation. RNA transcripts gave rise to amplified TCR beta CDR3 regions. When the TCR CDR3 underwent first-round RT-PCR, the HTBI primer set was used. Each CDR3 protein gets one entry after TCRdb re-called the multiplex PCR reads with MiXCR. The data show around 600,000 distinct CDR3 sequences, about 14% seen once. The chain combines TRBV20-1 with TRBJ2-5; 8 bases map to TRBD1. The specimen sequenced was blood. The TCR was taken from a woman in her forties or fifties with Graves' ophthalmopathy. The CDR3 DNA reads TGCAGTGCTACCGGGACAGGAATAGAAGAGACCCAGTACTTC. It is translated as CSATGTGIEETQYF.